What follows describes a single T cell receptor beta chain. The antigen remains unidentified. The source of the sample is a study of a mutant IDH1 vaccine in newly diagnosed glioma. Study overall: Earlier care involved radiotherapy, temozolomide, or both, and the majority received both. Study results and caveats: Approximately 95% of patients showed vaccine-induced immune responses across multiple MHC alleles. Pseudoprogression showed no apparent link to changes in top peripheral T cell clonotypes.

Time point specified: baseline, week 1 (first vaccination visit). Sample treatment: pre-vaccination baseline after standard-of-care therapy. Donor diagnoses consisted of new WHO grade 3 or 4 IDH1-mutant, ATRX-lost astrocytomas. Germline CDR1 reads SNHLY; CDR2 reads FYNNEI. This CDR3 comprises 13 residues. Trimming cost V 5 bases and J 6 bases; bases outside gene matches: 4. Repertoires were generated with immunoSEQ multiplex PCR, while TCRdb's copy carries only in-frame clones and drops some. The table has about 46,000 clones, about 80% seen once. The chain has TRBV2 and TRBJ1-1, with TRBD1 matching 9 bases. The sequenced sample was PBMCs, obtained from a glioma patient treated with radiotherapy, temozolomide or both. The clonotype comes from a woman aged 40 to 50 with glioma. CDR3 coding DNA: TGTGCCAGCAGTACGGACAGGGGTGCTGAAGCTTTCTTT. Translation: CASSTDRGAEAFF.